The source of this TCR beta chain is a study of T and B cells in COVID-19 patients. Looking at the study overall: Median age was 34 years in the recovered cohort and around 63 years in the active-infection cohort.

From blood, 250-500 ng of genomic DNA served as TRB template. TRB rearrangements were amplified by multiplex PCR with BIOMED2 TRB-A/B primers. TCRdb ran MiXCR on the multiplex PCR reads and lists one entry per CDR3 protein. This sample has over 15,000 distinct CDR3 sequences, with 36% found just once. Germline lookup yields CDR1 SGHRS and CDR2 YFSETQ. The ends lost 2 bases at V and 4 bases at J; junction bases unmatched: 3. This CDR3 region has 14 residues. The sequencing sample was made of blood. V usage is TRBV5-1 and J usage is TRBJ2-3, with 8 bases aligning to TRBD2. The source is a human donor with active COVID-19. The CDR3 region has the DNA TGCGCCAGCAGCTTAGCGGGGGAGTCAGATACGCAGTATTTT. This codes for CASSLAGESDTQYF.